The rows below give T cell receptor beta chains drawn from one sample of a study of T cell responses to AZD1222 COVID-19 vaccine. Assay: immunoSEQ multiplex PCR; the TCRdb copy retains only in-frame clones and omits some. Of about 160,000 clones listed, about nine tenths are singletons. Material: peripheral blood, obtained on day 0 of AZD1222 vaccination. The source is an adult in good health. Both conserved end residues are part of each CDR3. D genes are given only for firm matches. Only some rows state a clone size, as once, few, many or a class for expanded clones.

CASSSGLAGVNEQFF | TGCGCCAGCAGCTCAGGACTAGCGGGGGTGAATGAGCAGTTCTTC | TRBD2 | TRBV5-1 | - | 15 | TRBJ2-1
CASSFSGGASEQYF | TGTGCCAGCAGCTTTAGCGGGGGGGCGAGTGAGCAGTACTTC | TRBD2 | TRBV25-1 | - | 14 | TRBJ2-7
CASSSRGLENEKLFF | TGTGCCAGCAGCTCTCGGGGACTGGAGAATGAAAAACTGTTTTTT | - | TRBV7-2 | - | 15 | TRBJ1-4
CASSLTLGAEQYF | TGTGCCAGCAGCTTAACCTTGGGCGCTGAGCAGTACTTC | - | TRBV7-3 | - | 13 | TRBJ2-7
CASSLSHYTEAFF | TGTGCCAGCAGTTTATCCCACTACACTGAAGCTTTCTTT | - | TRBV27 | - | 13 | TRBJ1-1
CASSEFRDEKLFF | TGCGCCAGCAGTGAGTTCCGGGATGAAAAACTGTTTTTT | - | TRBV10-1 | - | 13 | TRBJ1-4
CASSSSPPERGTSTDTQYF | TGTGCTAGCAGCTCATCCCCCCCCGAGCGGGGGACTAGCACAGATACGCAGTATTTT | TRBD2 | TRBV7-7 | - | 19 | TRBJ2-3
CASSSFTYEQYF | TGTGCCAGCAGCTCATTTACCTACGAGCAGTACTTC | - | TRBV5-8 | - | 12 | TRBJ2-7
CASSLSGAWQPQHF | TGTGCCAGCAGTTTATCGGGGGCCTGGCAGCCCCAGCATTTT | - | TRBV27 | - | 14 | TRBJ1-5
CASSPQTGGSEGYTF | TGTGCCAGCAGCCCTCAGACAGGGGGCTCGGAAGGCTACACCTTC | TRBD1 | TRBV7-3 | - | 15 | TRBJ1-2
CASRNDIREAFF | TGTGCCAGCAGGAATGACATAAGAGAAGCTTTCTTT | - | TRBV28 | once | 12 | TRBJ1-1
CASSSTPRGQNYGYTF | TGTGCCAGCAGTTCAACCCCCAGGGGACAGAATTATGGCTACACCTTC | TRBD1 | TRBV28 | - | 16 | TRBJ1-2
CASSRQAAGGANVLTF | TGCGCCAGCAGCCGACAAGCCGCGGGTGGGGCCAACGTCCTGACTTTC | - | TRBV4-3 | - | 16 | TRBJ2-6
CASSIGPTGLYGYTF | TGTGCCAGTAGTATAGGACCGACAGGGTTATATGGCTACACCTTC | TRBD1 | TRBV19 | - | 15 | TRBJ1-2
CASSSRKLGETQYF | TGTGCCAGCAGCTCCCGTAAACTAGGAGAGACCCAGTACTTC | - | TRBV11-2 | - | 14 | TRBJ2-5
CASSIGTGLYEQYF | TGTGCCAGTAGTATTGGAACAGGCCTATACGAGCAGTACTTC | - | TRBV19 | - | 14 | TRBJ2-7